These 10 T cell receptor beta chains were sequenced from one sample in a study of early stage breast cancer tumors. Sequencing used immunoSEQ multiplex PCR; TCRdb keeps in-frame clones, though not all of them. This table holds approximately 50,000 clones, approximately 80% found once. The sample comprised blood. The source is a person in their thirties with breast cancer.

DNA for the CDR3: TGTGCCAGCAGCTTAGGGGCTAGCGGGGGACCAGATACGCAGTATTTT. Its translation: CASSLGASGGPDTQYF. This chain links TRBV11-2 with TRBJ2-3; 10 positions agree with TRBD2. The J segment lost 4 bases and the V segment lost 1 base, leaving 5 bases of the junction unmatched. Germline V lookup: CDR1 SGHAT, CDR2 FQNNGV. The CDR3 is made up of 16 amino acids.

V usage is TRBV27 and J usage is TRBJ2-2, with 7 nucleotides matching TRBD1. The CDR3 length is 16 residues. Trimming took 8 bases from V and 6 from J; bases not matched to a gene: 15. The germline gives CDR1 MNHEY, CDR2 SMNVEV (reference sequence). CDR3 protein: CASRPRRQGLAGELFF. The CDR3 coding sequence is TGTGCCAGCCGTCCCCGGAGACAGGGTTTGGCCGGGGAGCTGTTTTTT.

This chain links TRBV7-8 with TRBJ2-3, with D perhaps TRBD2 (6 bases). Trimming shortened V by 3 bases and J by 1 base, and 8 bases separated the two germline ends. This CDR3 has 14 amino acids. CDR1 is SGHVS and CDR2 is FQNEAQ in the germline V gene. CDR3 region: CASSFRRGTDTQYF. The CDR3 bases are TGTGCCAGCAGCTTTAGGAGGGGCACAGATACGCAGTATTTT.

V and J are TRBV4-1 and TRBJ2-7; 9 nucleotides agree with TRBD1. The CDR3 spans 16 residues. CDR1 and CDR2 (germline): MGHRA, YSYEKL. V lost 3 bases and J lost 6; bases outside the gene matches: 12. CDR3 bases: TGCGCCAGCAGCCATGTAACCGGGACAGGGTTGAGCGAGCAGTACTTC. Its translation: CASSHVTGTGLSEQYF.

This chain connects TRBV9 to TRBJ2-7; TRBD2 aligns across 7 bases. The CDR3 length is 15 residues. Germline-derived CDR1 and CDR2 are SGDLS and YYNGEE. The J segment lost 2 bases and the V segment lost 0 bases, leaving 5 bases of the junction unmatched. This CDR3 is CASSVAGRETYEQYF. The DNA for the CDR3 is TGTGCCAGCAGCGTAGCAGGGCGGGAGACCTACGAGCAGTACTTC.

This chain joins TRBV2 and TRBJ1-5; tentative D call: TRBD1 (6 bases). V lost 7 bases and J 3 bases, leaving 10 bases between the germline ends. CDR1 SNHLY and CDR2 FYNNEI come from the germline V gene. This CDR3 is 13 amino acids long. CDR3 coding DNA: TGTGCCAGCACCGGACAGTTCAATCAGCCCCAGCATTTT. This translates into CASTGQFNQPQHF.

The V call is TRBV4-2, the J call TRBJ1-2; TRBD1 matches at 12 bases. Germline CDR1 and CDR2: LGHNA and YNFKEQ. CDR3 length: 22 residues. J was trimmed by 4 bases and V by 3 bases; bases with no gene match: 24. The CDR3 DNA reads TGTGCCAGCAGCCAGAAAGACGGGGACAGGGGGCTCTCGCACTTGGGATTCTATGGCTACACCTTC. This sequence encodes CASSQKDGDRGLSHLGFYGYTF.

V and J are TRBV19 and TRBJ2-2, with TRBD2 identical over 8 bases. Germline loops: CDR1 LNHDA, CDR2 SQIVND (reference sequence). The ends lost 4 bases at V and 1 base at J; junction bases unmatched: 5. CDR3 size: 16 residues. Here the CDR3 DNA reads TGTGCCAGTAGTACTATGACTAGCGTGAACACCGGGGAGCTGTTTTTT. The encoded protein is CASSTMTSVNTGELFF.

The chain is built from TRBV7-2 and TRBJ2-7; TRBD2 is a possible D gene (6 bases). Per germline, CDR1 SGHTA and CDR2 FQGNSA. V was trimmed by 3 bases and J by 2 bases, leaving 17 bases between them. This CDR3 comprises 16 residues. This CDR3 reads CASSFATIADAYEQYF. Here the CDR3 DNA reads TGTGCCAGCAGCTTTGCCACCATAGCGGATGCCTACGAGCAGTACTTC.

The V call is TRBV29-1, the J call TRBJ2-5; 10 bases are shared with TRBD2. The CDR3 runs to 13 residues. The trim removed 4 bases at V and 1 base at J, leaving 0 bases unmatched. Germline CDR1 reads SQVTM; CDR2 reads ANQGSEA. The CDR3 DNA follows: TGCAGCGTTGGGACTAGCGGCCAAGAGACCCAGTACTTC. Amino acid sequence: CSVGTSGQETQYF.